The rows below give T cell receptor beta chains drawn from one sample of a study of T cell changes during pregnancy in multiple sclerosis. Produced via immunoSEQ multiplex PCR; TCRdb's table is partial and in-frame only. The sample holds around 130,000 clones, 96% seen once. Sequenced here: peripheral blood, sampled after pregnancy. These receptors were obtained from a female donor with multiple sclerosis, enrolled in a pregnancy study. Each CDR3 is given with its conserved first and last residue. The D gene is left open where the match is weak. The listing skips clone size in some rows; elsewhere it reads once, few, many or a size class.

TRBD1 TRBJ2-2 NA TRBV19 CASQYPQGASGELFF TGTGCCAGCCAGTACCCACAGGGGGCATCCGGGGAGCTGTTTTTT
NA TRBJ2-3 once TRBV7-6 CASSLISQGLRTDTQYF TGTGCCAGCAGCTTAATCAGTCAGGGCCTGCGCACAGATACGCAGTATTTT
TRBD1 TRBJ1-2 NA TRBV2 CASNTAGTGGDYGYTF TGTGCCAGCAATACTGCCGGGACAGGGGGCGACTATGGCTACACCTTC
NA TRBJ2-1 NA TRBV6-5 CASNPGYNNYNEQFF TGTGCCAGCAACCCAGGCTACAATAATTACAATGAGCAGTTCTTC
TRBD1 TRBJ2-4 NA TRBV14 CASSAGQGGNIQYF TGTGCCAGCAGCGCTGGACAGGGAGGAAACATTCAGTACTTC
TRBD1 TRBJ2-7 NA TRBV6-1 CASSEPFFRDREREQYF TGTGCCAGCAGTGAACCGTTTTTCCGGGACAGGGAGCGCGAGCAGTACTTC
NA TRBJ2-5 NA TRBV28 CAESERQYQETQYF TGTGCCGAGTCGGAGAGGCAGTACCAAGAGACCCAGTACTTC
NA TRBJ1-5 NA TRBV6-1 CASSGDQPQHF TGTGCCAGCAGTGGAGATCAGCCCCAGCATTTT
TRBD2 TRBJ2-6 NA TRBV28 CASSSTSGSSGANVLTF TGTGCCAGCAGTTCGACTAGCGGGAGCTCTGGGGCCAACGTCCTGACTTTC
NA TRBJ1-5 NA TRBV25-1 CASGQTGNNQPQHF TGTGCCAGCGGACAAACAGGGAACAATCAGCCCCAGCATTTT
TRBD2 TRBJ2-1 NA TRBV6-4 CASSRTSGGSSYNEQFF TGTGCCAGCAGCAGGACTAGCGGGGGAAGCTCCTACAATGAGCAGTTCTTC
TRBD2 TRBJ2-3 NA TRBV4-2 CASSQEPSGSTDTQYF TGTGCCAGCAGCCAAGAACCTAGCGGAAGCACAGATACGCAGTATTTT
NA TRBJ1-5 NA TRBV5-5 CASSLVPETPQPQHF TGTGCCAGCAGCTTGGTTCCGGAGACCCCTCAGCCCCAGCATTTT
NA TRBJ1-3 NA TRBV11-2 CASSLAGGGFSGNTIYF TGTGCCAGCAGCTTAGCCGGCGGGGGGTTCTCTGGAAACACCATATATTTT
TRBD2 TRBJ2-2 NA TRBV30 CAWSGDGSGRANTGELFF TGTGCCTGGAGTGGGGATGGTAGCGGGAGGGCCAACACCGGGGAGCTGTTTTTT